The rows below give T cell receptor beta chains drawn from one sample of a study of blood T cell repertoires in COVID-19. Profiled with immunoSEQ multiplex PCR; TCRdb holds only in-frame clones, not every one. The repertoire holds over 200,000 clones, with around 83% as singletons. The sample was peripheral blood. The receptors originated from a man aged 35-49 years with active or convalescent COVID-19. Each CDR3 is given with its conserved first and last residue. The order of the fields is CDR3 length, clone size, V gene, D gene, J gene, CDR3 protein, CDR3 DNA. D genes are given only for firm matches. Clone size is given for some rows only: seen once, a few or many times, or a class if the clone is expanded.

14	once	TRBV27	-	TRBJ2-7	CASSARGTSYEQYF	TGTGCCAGCAGCGCTAGGGGGACGAGCTACGAGCAGTACTTC
13	-	TRBV12-3/TRBV12-4	-	TRBJ2-2	CASRQESTGELFF	TGTGCCAGCAGACAGGAATCAACCGGGGAGCTGTTTTTT
14	once	TRBV19	TRBD1	TRBJ1-5	CASGTGLSNQPQHF	TGTGCCAGTGGGACAGGGCTTAGCAATCAGCCCCAGCATTTT
18	-	TRBV5-1	TRBD1	TRBJ1-6	CASSSRDRALGGNSPLHF	TGCGCCAGCAGCTCCAGGGACAGGGCGCTTGGAGGTAATTCACCCCTCCACTTT
14	once	TRBV7-2	TRBD2	TRBJ2-5	CASSHNGGEETQYF	TGTGCCAGCAGCCACAACGGGGGGGAGGAGACCCAGTACTTC
15	-	TRBV5-1	TRBD1	TRBJ2-2	CASSLQGSGTGELFF	TGCGCCAGCAGCTTACAGGGGTCGGGTACCGGGGAGCTGTTTTTT
13	-	TRBV5-1	-	TRBJ1-1	CASSLDRPTEAFF	TGCGCCAGCAGCTTGGACAGGCCCACTGAAGCTTTCTTT
15	few	TRBV7-6	-	TRBJ1-2	CASSRNRRGDYGYTF	TGTGCCAGCAGCCGAAATAGGAGGGGAGACTATGGCTACACCTTC
19	-	TRBV5-1	TRBD2	TRBJ2-2	CASPQPEGLAGEVTGELFF	TGCGCCAGCCCGCAGCCGGAGGGGCTAGCGGGAGAGGTCACCGGGGAGCTGTTTTTT
13	few	TRBV2	TRBD2	TRBJ2-5	CASTANGGETQYF	TGTGCCAGCACGGCCAACGGGGGGGAGACCCAGTACTTC
12	-	TRBV6-5	-	TRBJ1-2	CASRQFNYGYTF	TGTGCCAGCAGACAGTTTAACTATGGCTACACCTTC
16	-	TRBV27	-	TRBJ1-5	CASSFLPLVGNQPQHF	TGTGCCAGCAGTTTCCTCCCCCTCGTCGGCAATCAGCCCCAGCATTTT
17	-	TRBV18	-	TRBJ2-2	CASSPPYGSIKTGELFF	TGTGCCAGCTCACCACCATACGGGAGCATAAAGACCGGGGAGCTGTTTTTT
15	-	TRBV5-1	TRBD1	TRBJ1-2	CASSRGGRTNYGYTF	TGCGCCAGCAGCCGAGGGGGCAGGACTAACTATGGCTACACCTTC
15	-	TRBV6-5	-	TRBJ2-7	CASSYSRQTTYEQYF	TGTGCCAGCAGTTACTCCCGACAGACAACCTACGAGCAGTACTTC
15	-	TRBV7-3	TRBD2	TRBJ2-2	CASSSGLAWTGELFF	TGTGCCAGCAGCTCCGGACTAGCGTGGACCGGGGAGCTGTTTTTT
16	-	TRBV18	TRBD2	TRBJ2-1	CASSPPGTSEYNEQFF	TGTGCCAGCTCACCTCCCGGGACTAGCGAATACAATGAGCAGTTCTTC
16	-	TRBV29-1	-	TRBJ2-1	CSVEGLLTRSYNEQFF	TGCAGCGTCGAGGGACTCCTGACCCGCTCCTACAATGAGCAGTTCTTC
16	once	TRBV9	TRBD2	TRBJ2-1	CASSATPGLADNEQFF	TGTGCCAGCAGCGCCACCCCGGGACTAGCGGACAATGAGCAGTTCTTC
17	-	TRBV30	-	TRBJ1-4	CAWSGVEQNGGSEKLFF	TGTGCCTGGAGTGGGGTAGAACAGAACGGGGGTAGTGAAAAACTGTTTTTT